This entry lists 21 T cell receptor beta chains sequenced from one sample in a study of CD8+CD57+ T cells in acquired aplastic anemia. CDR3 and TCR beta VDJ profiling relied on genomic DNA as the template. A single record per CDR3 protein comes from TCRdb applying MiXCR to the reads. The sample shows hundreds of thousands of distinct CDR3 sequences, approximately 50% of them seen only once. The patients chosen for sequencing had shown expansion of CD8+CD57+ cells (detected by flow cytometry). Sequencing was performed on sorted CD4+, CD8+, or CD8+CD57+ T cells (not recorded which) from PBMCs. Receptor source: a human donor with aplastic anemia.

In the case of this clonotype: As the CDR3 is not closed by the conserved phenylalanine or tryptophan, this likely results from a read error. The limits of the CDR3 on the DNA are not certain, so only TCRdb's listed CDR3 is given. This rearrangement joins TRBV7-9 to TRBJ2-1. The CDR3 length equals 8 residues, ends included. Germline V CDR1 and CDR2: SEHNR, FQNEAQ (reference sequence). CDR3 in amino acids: CASSFLPT.

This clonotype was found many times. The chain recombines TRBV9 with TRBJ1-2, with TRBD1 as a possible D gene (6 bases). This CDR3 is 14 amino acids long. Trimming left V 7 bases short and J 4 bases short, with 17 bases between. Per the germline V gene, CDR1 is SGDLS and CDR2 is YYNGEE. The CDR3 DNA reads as TGTGCCAGCGGGGGGCTAGAGGCTTCCTATGGCTACACCTTC. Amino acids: CASGGLEASYGYTF.

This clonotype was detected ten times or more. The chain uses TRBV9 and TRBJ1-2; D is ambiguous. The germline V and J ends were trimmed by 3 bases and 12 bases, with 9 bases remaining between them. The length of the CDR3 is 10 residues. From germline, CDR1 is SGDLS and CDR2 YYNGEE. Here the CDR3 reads CASSGQRHTF. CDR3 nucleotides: TGTGCCAGCAGCGGTCAGCGGCACACCTTC.

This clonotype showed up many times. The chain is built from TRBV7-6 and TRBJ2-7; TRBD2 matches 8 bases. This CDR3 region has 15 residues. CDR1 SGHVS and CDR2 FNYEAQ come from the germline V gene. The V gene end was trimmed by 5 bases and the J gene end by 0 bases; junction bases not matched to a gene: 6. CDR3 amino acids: CASSEASGSSYEQYF. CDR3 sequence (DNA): TGTGCCAGCAGCGAGGCTAGCGGGTCCTCCTACGAGCAGTACTTC.

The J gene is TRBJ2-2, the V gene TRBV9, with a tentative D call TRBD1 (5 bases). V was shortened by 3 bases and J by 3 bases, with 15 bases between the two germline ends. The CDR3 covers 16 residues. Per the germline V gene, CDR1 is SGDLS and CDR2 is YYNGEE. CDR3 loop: CASSGTQMTDTGELFF. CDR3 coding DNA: TGTGCCAGCAGCGGGACACAGATGACGGACACCGGGGAGCTGTTTTTT.

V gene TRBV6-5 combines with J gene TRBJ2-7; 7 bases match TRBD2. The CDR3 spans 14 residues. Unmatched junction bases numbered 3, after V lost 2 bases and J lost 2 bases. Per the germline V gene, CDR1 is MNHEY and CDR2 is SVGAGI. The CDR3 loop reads CASSYRSGTYEQYF. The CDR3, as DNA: TGTGCCAGCAGTTACCGGAGCGGGACCTACGAGCAGTACTTC.

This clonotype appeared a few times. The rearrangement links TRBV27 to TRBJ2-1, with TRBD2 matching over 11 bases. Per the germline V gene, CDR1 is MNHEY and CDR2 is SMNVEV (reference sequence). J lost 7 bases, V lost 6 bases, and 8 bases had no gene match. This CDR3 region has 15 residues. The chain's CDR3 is CASRPGTSGRNEQFF. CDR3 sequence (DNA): TGTGCCAGCAGGCCCGGGACTAGCGGAAGGAATGAGCAGTTCTTC.

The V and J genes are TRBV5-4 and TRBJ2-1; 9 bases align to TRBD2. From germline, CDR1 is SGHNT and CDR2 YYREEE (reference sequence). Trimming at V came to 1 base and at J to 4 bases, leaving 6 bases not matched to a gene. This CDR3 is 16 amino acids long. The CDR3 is CASSLKAGGIYNEQFF. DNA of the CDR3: TGTGCCAGCAGCTTGAAAGCGGGGGGTATTTACAATGAGCAGTTCTTC.

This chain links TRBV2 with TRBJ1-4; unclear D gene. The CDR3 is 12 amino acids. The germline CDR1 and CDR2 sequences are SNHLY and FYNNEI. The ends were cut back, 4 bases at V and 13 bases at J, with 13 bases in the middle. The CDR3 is CASSVARAVLFF. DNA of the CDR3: TGTGCCAGCAGTGTAGCACGAGCGGTACTGTTTTTT.

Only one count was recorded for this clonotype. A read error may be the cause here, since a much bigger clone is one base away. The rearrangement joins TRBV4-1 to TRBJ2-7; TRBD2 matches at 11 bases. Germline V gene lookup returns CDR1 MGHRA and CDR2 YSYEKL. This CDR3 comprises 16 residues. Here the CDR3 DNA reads TGCGCCAACAGCCAAGATCAGTTACTAGCGGGAGACGAGCAGTACTTC. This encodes CANSQDQLLAGDEQYF.

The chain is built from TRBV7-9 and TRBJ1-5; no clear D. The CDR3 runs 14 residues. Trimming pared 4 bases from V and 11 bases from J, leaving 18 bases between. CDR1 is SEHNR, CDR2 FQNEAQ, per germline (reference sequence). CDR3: CASSSMGRKETQHF. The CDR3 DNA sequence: TGTGCCAGCAGCTCAATGGGCAGGAAAGAGACCCAGCATTTT.

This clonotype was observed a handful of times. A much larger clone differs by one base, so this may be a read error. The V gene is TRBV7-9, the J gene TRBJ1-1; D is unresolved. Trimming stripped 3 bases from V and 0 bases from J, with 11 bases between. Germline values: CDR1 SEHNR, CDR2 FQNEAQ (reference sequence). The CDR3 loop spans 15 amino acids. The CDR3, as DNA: TGTGCCAGCAGCTTGCTACAGAGATTGAACACTGAAGCTTTCTTT. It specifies CASSLLQRLNTEAFF.

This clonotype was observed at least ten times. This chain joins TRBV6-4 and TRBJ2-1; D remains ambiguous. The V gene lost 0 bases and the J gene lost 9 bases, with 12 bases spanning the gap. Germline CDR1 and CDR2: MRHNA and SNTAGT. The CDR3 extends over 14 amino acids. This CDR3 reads CASSDSTGEGEQFF. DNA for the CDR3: TGTGCCAGCAGTGACTCGACTGGGGAAGGTGAGCAGTTCTTC.

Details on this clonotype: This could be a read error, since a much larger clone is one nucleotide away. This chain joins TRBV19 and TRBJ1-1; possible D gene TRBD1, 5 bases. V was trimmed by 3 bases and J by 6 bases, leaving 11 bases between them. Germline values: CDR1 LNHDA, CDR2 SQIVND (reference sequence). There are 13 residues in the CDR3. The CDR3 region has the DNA TGTGCCAGTAGTATGCTCTCGGGGGCTGAAGCTTTCTTT. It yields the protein CASSMLSGAEAFF.

CDR3 in amino acids: CASSFLFSSYNSPLHF. DNA for the CDR3: TGTGCCAGCAGTTTCTTATTTAGCTCCTATAATTCACCCCTCCACTTT. The J gene is TRBJ1-6, the V gene TRBV12-3 or TRBV12-4; no clear D. CDR3 length: 16 residues. With 3 bases removed from V and 0 bases from J, the gap between germline ends came to 9 bases.

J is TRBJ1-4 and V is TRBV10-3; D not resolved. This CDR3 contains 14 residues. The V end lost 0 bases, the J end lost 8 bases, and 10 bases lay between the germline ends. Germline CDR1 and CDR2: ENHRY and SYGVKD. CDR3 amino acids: CAISESGEPEKLFF. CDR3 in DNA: TGTGCCATCAGTGAGTCGGGCGAGCCCGAAAAACTGTTTTTT.

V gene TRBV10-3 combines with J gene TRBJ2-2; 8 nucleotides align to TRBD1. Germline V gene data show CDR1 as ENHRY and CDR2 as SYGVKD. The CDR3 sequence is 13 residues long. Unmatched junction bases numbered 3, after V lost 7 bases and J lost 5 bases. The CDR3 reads CAITRTGTGELFF. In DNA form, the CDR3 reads TGTGCCATCACGCGGACAGGGACCGGGGAGCTGTTTTTT.

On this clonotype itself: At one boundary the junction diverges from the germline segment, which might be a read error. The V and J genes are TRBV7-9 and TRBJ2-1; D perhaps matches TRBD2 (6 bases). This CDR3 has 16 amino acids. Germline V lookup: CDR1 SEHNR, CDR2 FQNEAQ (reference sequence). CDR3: CASGIPRGSSYKEQFF. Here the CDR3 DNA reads TGTGCCAGCGGCATTCCTCGGGGGAGCTCCTACAAGGAGCAGTTCTTC. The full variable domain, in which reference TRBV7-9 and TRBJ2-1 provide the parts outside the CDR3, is DTGVSQNPRHKITKRGQNVTFRCDPISEHNRLYWYRQTLGQGPEFLTYFQNEAQLEKSRLLSDRFSAERPKGSFSTLEIQRTEQGDSAMYLCASGIPRGSSYKEQFFGPGTRLTVL.

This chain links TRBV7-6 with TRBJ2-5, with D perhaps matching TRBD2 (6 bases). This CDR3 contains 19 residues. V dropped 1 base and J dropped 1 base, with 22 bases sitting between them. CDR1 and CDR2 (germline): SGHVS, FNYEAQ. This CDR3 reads CASSLGQDQPRLGQETQYF. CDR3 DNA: TGTGCCAGCAGCTTAGGCCAGGATCAGCCCCGACTAGGCCAAGAGACCCAGTACTTC.

This CDR3 is CASSPYGKNNEQFF. In nucleotides, the CDR3 is TGTGCCAGCAGCCCCTACGGCAAAAACAATGAGCAGTTCTTC. The chain recombines TRBV7-9 with TRBJ2-1; D gene unclear. This CDR3 region has 14 residues. Germline CDR1 is SEHNR and CDR2 is FQNEAQ (reference sequence). V was cut by 5 bases and J by 5 bases, with 13 bases left in between.

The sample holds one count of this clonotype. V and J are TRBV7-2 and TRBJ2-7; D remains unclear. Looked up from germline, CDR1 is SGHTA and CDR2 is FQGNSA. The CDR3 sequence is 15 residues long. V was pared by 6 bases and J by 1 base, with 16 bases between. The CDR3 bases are TGTGCCAGCAGTAGAGGAGCAGTTGCATCCTACGAGCAGTACTTC. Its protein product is CASSRGAVASYEQYF.